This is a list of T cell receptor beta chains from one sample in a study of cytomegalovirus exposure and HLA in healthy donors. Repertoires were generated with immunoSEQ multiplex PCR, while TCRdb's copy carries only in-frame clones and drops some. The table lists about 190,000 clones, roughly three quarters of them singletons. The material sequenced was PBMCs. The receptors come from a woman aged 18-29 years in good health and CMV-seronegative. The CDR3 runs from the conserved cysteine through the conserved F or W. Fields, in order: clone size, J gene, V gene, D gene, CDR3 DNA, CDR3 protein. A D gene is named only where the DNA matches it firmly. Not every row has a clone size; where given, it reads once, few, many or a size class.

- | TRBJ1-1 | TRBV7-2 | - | TGTGCCAGCAGCTACGCCCTGCGGGGGCGGGAAAACACTGAAGCTTTCTTT | CASSYALRGRENTEAFF
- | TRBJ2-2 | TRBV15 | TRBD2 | TGTGCCACCAGCAGAGATCTACTAGCGGGAGTCACCGGGGAGCTGTTTTTT | CATSRDLLAGVTGELFF
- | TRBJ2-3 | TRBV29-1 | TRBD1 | TGCAGCGCACAGGGGGCAAGGGATACGCAGTATTTT | CSAQGARDTQYF
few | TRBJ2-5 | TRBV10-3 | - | TGTGCCATCAGCGCTAACCCGAAAGAGACCCAGTACTTC | CAISANPKETQYF
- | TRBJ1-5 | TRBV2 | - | TGTGCCAGCAGCCTGGAGGTGAACAATCAGCCCCAGCATTTT | CASSLEVNNQPQHF
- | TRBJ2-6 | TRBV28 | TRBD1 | TGTGCCAGCAGTTTTCCGGGACAGGGTATCTCTGGGGCCAACGTCCTGACTTTC | CASSFPGQGISGANVLTF
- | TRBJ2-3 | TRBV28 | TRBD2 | TGTGCCAGCATGGGCGGGAGGGGTTGGGATACGCAGTATTTT | CASMGGRGWDTQYF
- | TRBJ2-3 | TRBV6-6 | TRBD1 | TGTGCCAGCAGTTACCTGGACAGGGTGGAACTAGATACGCAGTATTTT | CASSYLDRVELDTQYF
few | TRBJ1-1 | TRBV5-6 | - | TGTGCCAGCAGCCTAGACAGTAAGGAAGCTTTCTTT | CASSLDSKEAFF
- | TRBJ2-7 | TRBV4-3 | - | TGCGCCAGCAGCCAGGGCTTAGACAACCCCTACGAGCAGTACTTC | CASSQGLDNPYEQYF
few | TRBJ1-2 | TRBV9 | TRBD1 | TGTGCCGACGATCAGGGGGACTATGGCTACACCTTC | CADDQGDYGYTF
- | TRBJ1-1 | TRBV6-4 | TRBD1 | TGTGCCAGCTGGCCCAAGGGGGCAGGGGGCGTTGAAGCTTTCTTT | CASWPKGAGGVEAFF
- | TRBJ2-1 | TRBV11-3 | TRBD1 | TGTGCCAGCAGCTCTAACAGGGGTTTGGGGAATGAGCAGTTCTTC | CASSSNRGLGNEQFF
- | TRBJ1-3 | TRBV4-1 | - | TGCGCCAGCAGCCAAGATACAAGCGGCACCATATATTTT | CASSQDTSGTIYF
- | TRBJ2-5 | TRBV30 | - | TGTGCCTGGAGGGAGCGCGGGCGAGAGACCCAGTACTTC | CAWRERGRETQYF
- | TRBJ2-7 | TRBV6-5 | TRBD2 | TGTGCCAGCAGTTACACTAGCGGGGGTTCCTACGAGCAGTACTTC | CASSYTSGGSYEQYF
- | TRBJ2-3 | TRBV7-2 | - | TGTGCCAGCAGATACACAGATACGCAGTATTTT | CASRYTDTQYF
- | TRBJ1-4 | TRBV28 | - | TGTGCCAGCAGTTCCCCCGGGGGCGGGAGTGAAAAACTGTTTTTT | CASSSPGGGSEKLFF
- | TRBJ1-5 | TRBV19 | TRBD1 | TGTGCCAGTAGTATAAGGGGACAGGATCAGCCCCAGCATTTT | CASSIRGQDQPQHF
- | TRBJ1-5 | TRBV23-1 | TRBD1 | TGCGCCAGCAAATCGGGACAGGGGGCAGGTGGCAATCAGCCCCAGCATTTT | CASKSGQGAGGNQPQHF
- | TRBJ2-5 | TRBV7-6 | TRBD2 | TGTGCCAGCAGCGACTCCGAGCGGGGGGGCGGGACCCAGTACTTC | CASSDSERGGGTQYF
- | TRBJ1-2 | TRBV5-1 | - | TGCGCCAGCACCCCCGGAGCCCAGGGCCGCGGCTACACCTTC | CASTPGAQGRGYTF
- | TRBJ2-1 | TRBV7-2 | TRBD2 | TGTGCCAGCAGCCCTAGAGGTGGCGGGAGGATATCCTACAATGAGCAGTTCTTC | CASSPRGGGRISYNEQFF
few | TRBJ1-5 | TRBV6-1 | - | TGTGCCAGCAGCCAGGGATCTCGCAATCAGCCCCAGCATTTT | CASSQGSRNQPQHF
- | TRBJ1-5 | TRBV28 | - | TGTGCCAGCAGTTTCCGGGGTCGAGGGCGCAATCAGCCCCAGCATTTT | CASSFRGRGRNQPQHF
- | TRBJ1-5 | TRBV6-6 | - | TGTGCCAGCAGTTTTCCGGGACTTCACCAGCCCCAGCATTTT | CASSFPGLHQPQHF
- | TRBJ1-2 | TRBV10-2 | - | TGCGCCAGCAGTGAGTCGCCGAGGGCCCTACTTCCTAACTATGGCTACACCTTC | CASSESPRALLPNYGYTF
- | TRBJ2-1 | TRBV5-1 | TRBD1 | TGCGCCAGCAGCTTGGAGCGGACAGGCCAGAATGAGCAGTTCTTC | CASSLERTGQNEQFF
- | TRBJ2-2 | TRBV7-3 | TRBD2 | TGTGCCAGCAGCCTGACTAGCGTTAGCACCGGGGAGCTGTTTTTT | CASSLTSVSTGELFF
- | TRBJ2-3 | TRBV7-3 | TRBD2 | TGTGCCAGCAGCTTAAGAGGAGCGGGAGGGTGGGATACGCAGTATTTT | CASSLRGAGGWDTQYF
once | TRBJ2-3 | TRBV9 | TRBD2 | TGTGCCAGCAGCCCGGCGGGGGACAGCACAGATACGCAGTATTTT | CASSPAGDSTDTQYF
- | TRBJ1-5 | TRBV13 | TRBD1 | TGTGCCAGCAGCTCCGGGACAGGGACCCATCAGCCCCAGCATTTT | CASSSGTGTHQPQHF
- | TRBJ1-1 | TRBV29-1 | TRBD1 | TGCAGCGCCTACCGGACAGGGGGGAACACTGAAGCTTTCTTT | CSAYRTGGNTEAFF
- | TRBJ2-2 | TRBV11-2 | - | TGTGCCAGCAGCCTCCCCGGGGGGAACACCGGGGAGCTGTTTTTT | CASSLPGGNTGELFF
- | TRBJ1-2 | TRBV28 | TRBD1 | TGTGCCAGCAGTTTATCGGGGGACAGCTATGGCTACACCTTC | CASSLSGDSYGYTF
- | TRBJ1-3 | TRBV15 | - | TGTGCCACCGTTGCGGGGAATACGGATGGAAACACCATATATTTT | CATVAGNTDGNTIYF
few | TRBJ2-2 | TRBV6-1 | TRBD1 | TGTGCCAGCAGTGACTTGACCGGGACAGGGCTCGGGGAGCTGTTTTTT | CASSDLTGTGLGELFF
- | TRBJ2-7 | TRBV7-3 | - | TGTGCCAGCAGCTTACTTGCGGGAAACGAGCAGTACTTC | CASSLLAGNEQYF
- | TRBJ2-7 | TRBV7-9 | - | TGTGCCAGCAGCTTAACGGGGTCGGGATACGAGCAGTACTTC | CASSLTGSGYEQYF
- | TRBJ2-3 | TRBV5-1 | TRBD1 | TGCGCCAGCAGCTTGAGCGGGACAGGGGAAGATACGCAGTATTTT | CASSLSGTGEDTQYF
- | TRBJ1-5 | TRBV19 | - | TGTGCCATCCAGATCCCGGGAGCGGATCAGCCCCAGCATTTT | CAIQIPGADQPQHF
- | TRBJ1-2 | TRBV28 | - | TGTGCCAGCAGAGCGCAGAACTATGGCTACACCTTC | CASRAQNYGYTF
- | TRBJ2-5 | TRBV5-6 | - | TGTGCCAGCAGTGTGGACAGGCTCGGGGGCCAGTACTTC | CASSVDRLGGQYF
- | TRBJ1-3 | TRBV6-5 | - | TGTGCCAGCAGGGAGGCGGTAGCCTCTGGAAACACCATATATTTT | CASREAVASGNTIYF
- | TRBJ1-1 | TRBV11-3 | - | TGTGCCAGCAGCAACGACAGGACCACTGAAGCTTTCTTT | CASSNDRTTEAFF
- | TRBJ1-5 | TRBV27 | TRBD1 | TGTGCCAGCAGTTTAGTGGGACAGTTCAATCAGCCCCAGCATTTT | CASSLVGQFNQPQHF
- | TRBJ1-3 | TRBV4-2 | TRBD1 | TGTGCCAGCAGCCAAGATATGGACAGGGGGACTGGAAACACCATATATTTT | CASSQDMDRGTGNTIYF
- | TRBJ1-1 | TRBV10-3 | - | TGTGCCATCAGGGAGGGGGGCGAGGACACTGAAGCTTTCTTT | CAIREGGEDTEAFF
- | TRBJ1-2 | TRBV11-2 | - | TGTGCCAGCCGGGGGTTAGCTAACTATGGCTACACCTTC | CASRGLANYGYTF
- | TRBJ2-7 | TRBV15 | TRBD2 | TGTGCCACCAGCAGAGCCCCGTCTGCCGGGACTAGCCGGGAGCAGTACTTC | CATSRAPSAGTSREQYF
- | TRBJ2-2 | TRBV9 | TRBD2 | TGTGCCAGCAGCGTAGAGAGCGGGAGGAGGACCGGGGAGCTGTTTTTT | CASSVESGRRTGELFF
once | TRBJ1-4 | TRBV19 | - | TGTGCCAGTAAAGGTTTCACAGCAACTAATGAAAAACTGTTTTTT | CASKGFTATNEKLFF
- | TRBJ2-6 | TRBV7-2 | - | TGTGCCAGCAGCCTTGGAGGACTCAACTCTGGGGCCAACGTCCTGACTTTC | CASSLGGLNSGANVLTF
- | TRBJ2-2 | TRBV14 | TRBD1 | TGTGCCAGCAGCCGCGGGACAGGGAAGCTTGGCACCGGGGAGCTGTTTTTT | CASSRGTGKLGTGELFF
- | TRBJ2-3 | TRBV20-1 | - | TGCAGTCCCAACGCGATAGATACGCAGTATTTT | CSPNAIDTQYF
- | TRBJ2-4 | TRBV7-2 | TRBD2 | TGTGCCAGCAGCTCGCCGGGACTAGCGGGAGAGGGGAACATTCAGTACTTC | CASSSPGLAGEGNIQYF
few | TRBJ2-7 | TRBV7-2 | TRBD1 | TGTGCCAGCAGCCACCGACAGGGGGGAACGTACGAGCAGTACTTC | CASSHRQGGTYEQYF